This TCR beta chain was found in a study of early T cells in non-severe SARS-CoV-2 infection. Study details: The chains were unpaired, and the sequenced material was bulk RNA from unsorted whole blood. Notes on the study in general: Missing private and CD4 specificities, VDJdb matching favored anti-spike CD8 responses.

This clonotype was found a few times. As yet, its antigen is unknown. Tagging with unique molecular identifiers was applied to individual cDNA molecules. TCRdb re-called the 5' RACE reads through MiXCR, storing one row per CDR3 protein. The table includes 65,000 to 95,000 distinct CDR3 sequences, 9% to 10% detected once. With 8 bases clipped from V and 4 bases from J, the junction kept 4 bases outside the gene matches. Germline V gives CDR1 WSHSY, CDR2 SAAADI. This CDR3 contains 13 residues. This sequence joins TRBV10-2 and TRBJ1-1; 10 bases align to TRBD1. Material for sequencing was whole blood. The receptor comes from an adult who was a healthcare worker with PCR-confirmed SARS-CoV-2 infection or an uninfected control (not recorded which). The CDR3 is CASRQGARTEAFF. The CDR3 coding sequence is TGCGCCAGCCGACAGGGGGCACGCACTGAAGCTTTCTTT.